Each of the 16 T cell receptor beta chains below was sequenced from the same sample in a study of CD8 T cells in Susac syndrome. Random-hexamer reverse transcription was applied to roughly 0.5 to 1 ug RNA. TCRdb reprocessed the immunoSEQ multiplex PCR reads with MiXCR, giving one entry per CDR3 protein. The sample shows 150,000 to 200,000 distinct CDR3 sequences, 93% of them seen only once. Sequencing was carried out using CD4+ T cells from PBMCs. The receptors here all came from a human donor with multiple sclerosis.

This rearrangement joins TRBV24-1 to TRBJ2-5; 8 bases map to TRBD1. Germline V CDR1 and CDR2: KGHDR, SFDVKD. Losses at the gene ends were 9 bases for V and 5 bases for J; bases not matched to a gene: 10. The CDR3 loop spans 14 amino acids. CDR3 protein: CATASTGVFETQYF. The CDR3, as DNA: TGTGCCACCGCTTCGACAGGGGTGTTCGAGACCCAGTACTTC.

The CDR3, as DNA: TGTGCCAGCTCACCAACGACCGTTATGGGGGAGACCCAGTACTTC. As protein: CASSPTTVMGETQYF. The chain joins TRBV18 to TRBJ2-5; D not resolved. The CDR3 extends over 15 amino acids. Germline V gene sequence: CDR1 KGHSH, CDR2 LQKENI. The V and J ends lost 2 bases and 5 bases respectively, with 15 bases between them.

This clonotype came up a few times. The V and J genes are TRBV6-1 and TRBJ1-2; D ambiguous. CDR1 and CDR2 (germline): MNHNS, SASEGT. The CDR3 contains 13 residues. V shed 5 bases and J shed 3 bases, with 10 bases lying between them. CDR3 loop: CASSSGRDYGYTF. Here the CDR3 DNA reads TGTGCCAGCAGTTCCGGACGGGACTATGGCTACACCTTC.

The chain couples TRBV19 to TRBJ1-5, with 8 bases aligning to TRBD1. Germline V gene data show CDR1 as LNHDA and CDR2 as SQIVND (reference sequence). The J segment lost 2 bases and the V segment lost 7 bases, leaving 4 bases of the junction unmatched. CDR3 size: 14 residues. The CDR3 DNA is TGTGCCAGTACCACACAGGGGGGCAATCAGCCCCAGCATTTT. As protein: CASTTQGGNQPQHF.

The chain combines TRBV7-3 with TRBJ2-2; TRBD1 might be the D (5 bases). Trimming took 6 bases from V and 4 from J, leaving 12 bases between them. The CDR3 extends over 14 amino acids. Germline lookup yields CDR1 SGHTA and CDR2 FQGTGA. Here the CDR3 reads CASRATVATGELFF. CDR3 sequence (DNA): TGTGCCAGCAGGGCGACAGTGGCCACCGGGGAGCTGTTTTTT. Full variable domain (missing parts from reference TRBV7-3 and TRBJ2-2): GAGVSQTPSNKVTEKGKYVELRCDPISGHTALYWYRQSLGQGPEFLIYFQGTGAADDSGLPNDRFFAVRPEGSVSTLKIQRTERGDSAVYLCASRATVATGELFFGEGSRLTVL.

This sequence joins TRBV5-1 and TRBJ2-5; no definite D call. Trimming took off 0 bases at V and 2 bases at J, with 14 bases between the two ends. In germline, CDR1 is SGHRS, CDR2 YFSETQ. The CDR3 loop spans 16 amino acids. Here the CDR3 reads CASSLEPRPIQETQYF. The CDR3 coding sequence is TGCGCCAGCAGCTTGGAGCCTAGGCCTATACAAGAGACCCAGTACTTC. Together with reference TRBV5-1 and TRBJ2-5, the CDR3 gives the full variable domain: KAGVTQTPRYLIKTRGQQVTLSCSPISGHRSVSWYQQTPGQGLQFLFEYFSETQRNKGNFPGRFSGRQFSNSRSEMNVSTLELGDSALYLCASSLEPRPIQETQYFGPGTRLLVL.

The chain uses TRBV4-1 and TRBJ1-3; 7 positions match TRBD1. The CDR3 has 17 residues. The germline gives CDR1 MGHRA, CDR2 YSYEKL. The trim removed 0 bases at V and 1 base at J, leaving 6 bases unmatched. The CDR3 loop reads CASSQDQGTASGNTIYF. In DNA form, the CDR3 reads TGCGCCAGCAGCCAAGATCAGGGGACAGCGTCTGGAAACACCATATATTTT.

The rearrangement uses TRBV6-5 and TRBJ2-3; no clear D gene. This CDR3 is 14 amino acids long. CDR1 is MNHEY, CDR2 SVGAGI, per germline. V lost 11 bases and J 4 bases, leaving 19 bases between the germline ends. The CDR3 loop reads CAFEGQARADTQYF. For the CDR3, the DNA is TGTGCCTTCGAAGGGCAGGCTAGGGCAGATACGCAGTATTTT.

J is TRBJ2-2 and V is TRBV7-6; tentative D call: TRBD1 (5 bases). Germline-derived CDR1 and CDR2 are SGHVS and FNYEAQ. There are 16 residues in the CDR3. The V end was cut by 2 bases, the J end by 5 bases, with 15 bases between. The CDR3 loop reads CASSLNHRPRTGELFF. CDR3 DNA: TGTGCCAGCAGCTTAAATCACAGGCCCCGAACCGGGGAGCTGTTTTTT.

The chain joins TRBV19 to TRBJ2-1; TRBD2 aligns across 13 bases. V was pared by 10 bases and J by 9 bases, with 9 bases of the junction left unmatched. Germline V gene lookup returns CDR1 LNHDA and CDR2 SQIVND (reference sequence). The CDR3 has 14 amino acids. DNA of the CDR3: TGTGCCACATTGGGACTAGCGGGATCGAGTGAGCAGTTCTTC. As protein: CATLGLAGSSEQFF.

The rearrangement links TRBV30 to TRBJ2-3; D is unresolved. Germline CDR1 and CDR2: GTSNPN and SVGIG (reference sequence). The CDR3 spans 14 residues. Trimming left V 2 bases short and J 1 base short, with 10 bases between. The CDR3 loop is CAWSSQQGTDTQYF. CDR3 in DNA: TGTGCCTGGAGTAGCCAGCAGGGCACAGATACGCAGTATTTT. The full variable domain, completed using reference TRBV30 and TRBJ2-3, is SQTIHQWPATLVQPVGSPLSLECTVEGTSNPNLYWYRQAAGRGLQLLFYSVGIGQISSEVPQNLSASRPQDRQFILSSKKLLLSDSGFYLCAWSSQQGTDTQYFGPGTRLTVL.

V and J are TRBV13 and TRBJ2-1; 12 bases map to TRBD2. CDR1 and CDR2 (germline): PRHDT, FYEKMQ (reference sequence). The CDR3 covers 17 residues. Germline trimming cut 1 base from V and 4 bases from J; bases unmatched to any gene: 5. CDR3 sequence: CASSLASGTSGYNEQFF. CDR3 coding DNA: TGTGCCAGCAGCTTAGCCTCCGGGACTAGCGGGTACAATGAGCAGTTCTTC.

This chain uses TRBV7-6 with TRBJ2-7; tentative D call: TRBD1 (5 bases). Germline V gives CDR1 SGHVS, CDR2 FNYEAQ. The CDR3 sequence is 16 residues long. V lost 2 bases and J 1 base, leaving 15 bases between the germline ends. The CDR3 protein is CASSLSLGQGSYEQYF. The CDR3 DNA reads as TGTGCCAGCAGCTTAAGTCTAGGTCAGGGATCCTACGAGCAGTACTTC.

The chain recombines TRBV29-1 with TRBJ2-7; tentative D call: TRBD1 (6 bases). There are 13 residues in the CDR3. V lost 6 bases and J 2 bases, leaving 14 bases between the germline ends. Looked up from germline, CDR1 is SQVTM and CDR2 is ANQGSEA. The CDR3 reads CSVIGQTPYEQYF. CDR3 coding DNA: TGCAGCGTCATCGGACAGACCCCCTACGAGCAGTACTTC.

The CDR3 region has the DNA TGTGCCAGCAGCTTGAGGGTCGGGGCCCCAGAGACCCAGTACTTC. As protein: CASSLRVGAPETQYF. This rearrangement joins TRBV7-6 to TRBJ2-5; the D call may be TRBD1 or TRBD2 (5 bases each). The CDR3 has 15 amino acids. Germline CDR1 is SGHVS and CDR2 is FNYEAQ. V lost 3 bases, J lost 4 bases, and 15 bases lay in between.

The rearrangement links TRBV25-1 to TRBJ1-2; a possible D gene is TRBD1 (5 bases). The CDR3 sequence is 14 residues long. Trimming took off 3 bases at V and 8 bases at J, with 16 bases between the two ends. CDR1 MGHDK and CDR2 SYGVNS come from the germline V gene. CDR3 nucleotide sequence: TGTGCCAGCAGTGAGGACACGGTAATGGAGGGCTACACCTTC. Translating gives CASSEDTVMEGYTF.